The clone carrying this TCR beta chain has just a few counts. Its antigen is currently unknown. The individuals who served as donors were healthy Caucasians living in Russia, aged about 6 to 90. It was about 9.4 milliliters of peripheral blood that were drawn from each donor. Through a sample-barcoded 5' primer and a J-beta primer mix, a second PCR was run for 7 to 11 cycles. TCRdb passed the 5' RACE reads through MiXCR, listing each CDR3 protein once. The sample contains over 1.5 million distinct CDR3 sequences, about 49% of which appear only once. These data come from a study of blood T cells in healthy people across ages. Study outcomes and limitations: PBMCs left unsorted prevented a conclusive naive versus antigen-experienced comparison. Changes in expanded clonotypes were possibly confounded, as the CMV status of donors was unknown.

V dropped 2 bases and J dropped 4 bases, with 7 bases sitting between them. Germline CDR1 reads LGHNA; CDR2 reads YNFKEQ. The CDR3 is 13 residues long. The chain is built from TRBV4-2 and TRBJ2-3; D not certain. The sequencing input was blood. This TCR was recovered from a middle-aged woman in good health. CDR3 sequence reads: CASSQKDPDTQYF. CDR3 coding DNA: TGTGCCAGCAGCCAAAAGGACCCAGATACGCAGTATTTT.